This entry lists 2 T cell receptor beta chains sequenced from one sample in a study of tissue T cells after allogeneic stem cell transplantation. As for time point: mouse harvest day 7 after allogeneic transplant. Tail vein injection delivered 10^7 T-cell-depleted bone marrow cells and 10^6 splenic CD5+ T cells. The repertoire was sequenced with immunoSEQ multiplex PCR; TCRdb's copy has only in-frame clones and lacks some. Among 6,400 or so clones listed, about 53% were seen once. The sequenced sample was gut tissue. These receptors all stem from a female BALB/c mouse given C57BL/6 T cells with graft-versus-host disease after an allogeneic hematopoietic cell transplant.

To note about this clone: Gene names and germline refer to mouse. Read data end 1 residue before the CDR3 end; the end is taken from the germline J gene. This chain joins TRBV1 and TRBJ1-4, with TRBD1 identical over 9 bases. Looked up from germline, CDR1 is NSQYPW and CDR2 is LRSPGD (reference sequence). The CDR3 length is 14 residues. V shed 3 bases, J shed 8 bases, and the junction held 4 bases outside the gene matches. Here the CDR3 reads CTCSARDRAERLFF. The CDR3 DNA, read in part, is TGCACCTGCAGTGCTCGGGACAGGGCTGAAAGATTATTT.

Note on this clone: Here the gene names and germline are mouse. The CDR3 extends 1 residue past the end of the read, so its final part is completed from the germline J gene. The rearrangement uses TRBV23 and TRBJ1-4; the listed D gene, TRBD1, was not tested against the DNA. Germline CDR1 is KGHTA and CDR2 is FQNQQP. CDR3 length: 14 amino acids. The covered CDR3 bases are TGCTCCAGCAGTCCGGGACAGGGGAACGAAAGATTATTT. Translated, it gives CSSSPGQGNERLF. The whole CDR3 is CSSSPGQGNERLFF.